This T cell receptor (beta chain) was documented in a study of OX40 agonist ivuxolimab in advanced cancers. Study-level background: The costimulatory receptor OX40 (CD134) was targeted by ivuxolimab, a fully human IgG2 agonistic monoclonal antibody. Intravenous ivuxolimab was administered to patients every 2 weeks at six dose levels: 0.01, 0.1, 0.3, 1.5, 3 and 10 mg/kg. Of the approximately 50 dose-escalation patients, hepatocellular carcinoma was present in roughly 19, melanoma in roughly 15, renal cell carcinoma in 9 and head and neck cancer in 9. In the dose-escalation cohort, more than 75% of patients were male, and the mean age was around 60 years, with a range of roughly 20 to 80. Prior anti-PD-1, anti-PD-L1 or anti-CTLA-4 therapy was permitted, and 40% of dose-escalation patients had received checkpoint inhibitors. Partial responses occurred in three dose-escalation patients: two with cutaneous melanoma and one with hepatocellular carcinoma. Peripheral TCRbeta sequencing was intended to test whether TCR sequence diversity was altered and clonal T-cell expansion was caused by ivuxolimab. The paper describes the monotherapy dose-escalation part (N of about 50 patients) of the phase I trial of ivuxolimab.

The CDR3 measures 18 amino acids from cysteine to phenylalanine. Only the CDR3 DNA stays, 54 bases, in frame from base 1. V and J are trimmed by 5 bases and 2 bases, and the gene matches miss 14 bases of the junction. Via the germline V gene (reference sequence), CDR1 is LNHDA and CDR2 SQIVND. Results and caveats for the whole study, not just this receptor: Low levels of normalized T-cell clonal expansion were also seen in some patients who did not respond. At doses from 0.1 to 3.0 mg/kg, clonal expansion was seen in both CD4+ and CD8+ blood T cells between baseline and week 6. In the 0.1-3.0 mg/kg groups, partial responders were among the patients with the lowest normalized peripheral clonal expansion, particularly in CD8+ T cells. After ivuxolimab, CD8+ T cells had more expanded clones than CD4+ T cells on average. The antigen specificity of the peripheral T cells that underwent clonal expansion was not determined.

The trial excluded patients who had a history of autoimmune disease or were on systemic immunosuppression. Peripheral blood for TCR sequencing was drawn from every dose cohort at baseline, at cycle 4 day 1 and at cycle 7 day 1. The samples were drawn from a first-in-human, open-label, multicenter phase I dose-escalation trial of ivuxolimab. Adults with locally advanced or metastatic head and neck squamous cell, hepatocellular, melanoma or renal cell carcinoma were enrolled in the trial. CD4+ and CD8+ T cells were sorted separately from peripheral blood before TCR sequencing. To sequence the TCRbeta CDR3 region, genomic DNA was isolated from the sorted cells. TCRbeta CDR3 regions were sequenced using the immunoSEQ Assay. Imported from immuneACCESS, the table was reduced by TCRdb to in-frame sequences with V and J called. These copies leave out some clones; in studies compared against another copy, an unresolved V gene accounts for under half, and the cause of the remainder is not known. This sample holds under 95,000 clones; about nine tenths were observed only once. About 0.2% of the sample is taken by the ten largest.

A note on this clone: This receptor's antigen is unknown. No per-base quality is available; no much larger clone lies one base away.

This receptor was taken from an adult with an advanced solid tumor such as melanoma, head and neck, liver or kidney cancer. The sample in question was CD4+ or CD8+ T cells sorted from blood, obtained in a trial of the OX40 agonist ivuxolimab. The rearranged segments are TRBV19 and TRBJ2-7; 11 bases in the middle match TRBD2. The bases are TGTGCCAGTAGTCCTCCGACTAGCGGGACGGCCCACACCTACGAGCAGTACTTC. This codes for CASSPPTSGTAHTYEQYF.